The 15 T cell receptor beta chains reported below all come from one sample, sequenced in a study of cytomegalovirus exposure and HLA in healthy donors. 13 Jbeta primers and 60 Vbeta primers were used for the PCR. TCRdb's table, derived via immunoSEQ multiplex PCR, lists solely in-frame clones and lacks some. In the table there are roughly 140,000 clones, about four fifths of which are singletons. Sequencing was performed on PBMCs. These receptors all come from a man aged 45 to 65 in good health and CMV-seropositive.

On this clone: At one end the junction does not follow the germline gene, possibly because of a read error. The V call is TRBV7-9, the J call TRBJ1-1; 7 nucleotides agree with TRBD1. Germline V gene lookup returns CDR1 SEHNR and CDR2 FQNEAQ (reference sequence). The CDR3 contains 14 residues. CDR3 DNA: TGTTCCAGCAGCTCGACAGGGATGAGTGATGAAGCTTTCTTT. Residues: CSSSSTGMSDEAFF.

The V gene is TRBV6-1, the J gene TRBJ1-5; 9 bases are a match to TRBD1. CDR3 length equals 14 residues. Trimming removed 2 bases from V and 10 bases from J; junction bases left unmatched: 6. In germline, CDR1 is MNHNS, CDR2 SASEGT. The CDR3 loop reads CASSEQQGAKPQHF. The DNA of the CDR3 is TGTGCCAGCAGTGAACAACAGGGGGCTAAACCCCAGCATTTT.

V and J are TRBV4-1 and TRBJ1-1, with D unclear. Deletions cut 4 bases from V and 1 base from J, with 7 bases between. The CDR3 runs 13 residues. Germline-derived CDR1 and CDR2 are MGHRA and YSYEKL. CDR3 coding DNA: TGCGCCAGCAGCCTGATCGGGAACACTGAAGCTTTCTTT. This encodes CASSLIGNTEAFF.

This chain joins TRBV4-1 and TRBJ2-3; 7 bases align to TRBD1. The CDR3 length is 17 residues. Germline V CDR1 and CDR2: MGHRA, YSYEKL. V shed 3 bases and J 1 base; nucleotides not matched to a gene: 10. DNA for the CDR3: TGCGCCAGCAGCCAGGATAACAGGGGTTGGGGCACAGATACGCAGTATTTT. Protein: CASSQDNRGWGTDTQYF.

The chain combines TRBV5-1 with TRBJ2-7; TRBD2 matches 7 bases. The junction had 8 bases not matched to a gene; V was cut back by 4 bases and J by 7 bases. The CDR3 has 13 residues. Germline CDR1 and CDR2: SGHRS and YFSETQ. CDR3 in DNA: TGCGCCAGCAGCCTTGGGGGGGAGGCGGAGCAGTACTTC. Translating it yields CASSLGGEAEQYF.

This clone occurred a few times. J is TRBJ2-3 and V is TRBV18, with 11 nucleotides matching TRBD1. V dropped 4 bases and J dropped 4; count of bases not matched to a gene: 1. Per the germline V gene, CDR1 is KGHSH and CDR2 is LQKENI. CDR3 length: 14 residues. The CDR3 here is CASSQGQGADTQYF. CDR3 sequence (DNA): TGTGCCAGCTCACAGGGACAGGGGGCAGATACGCAGTATTTT.

V gene TRBV7-2 combines with J gene TRBJ1-2; 8 positions match TRBD1. J gave up 3 bases and V 1 base, and 7 bases lay outside the gene matches. The germline CDR1 and CDR2 sequences are SGHTA and FQGNSA. This CDR3 is 16 amino acids long. The CDR3 loop is CASSLEARGRDYGYTF. CDR3 nucleotides: TGTGCCAGCAGCTTAGAGGCCAGGGGGCGCGACTATGGCTACACCTTC. Combining the CDR3 with reference TRBV7-2 and TRBJ1-2 gives the whole variable domain GAGVSQSPSNKVTEKGKDVELRCDPISGHTALYWYRQSLGQGLEFLIYFQGNSAPDKSGLPSDRFSAERTGGSVSTLTIQRTQQEDSAVYLCASSLEARGRDYGYTFGSGTRLTVV.

The DNA for the CDR3 is TGCAGCGCCGGGCCCGGGGGTTATACGCAGTATTTT. This codes for CSAGPGGYTQYF. The chain has TRBV29-1 and TRBJ2-3; possible D gene TRBD2, 6 bases. The germline V gene encodes CDR1 SQVTM and CDR2 ANQGSEA. The V end lost 7 bases, the J end lost 7 bases, and 15 bases lay between the germline ends. This CDR3 is built from 12 residues.

The V call is TRBV6-1, the J call TRBJ2-3, with D perhaps matching TRBD2 (5 bases). V dropped 3 bases and J dropped 3 bases, with 10 bases sitting between them. This CDR3 has 14 residues. CDR1 and CDR2 (germline): MNHNS, SASEGT. The CDR3 loop is CASSDSDYTDTQYF. CDR3 DNA sequence: TGTGCCAGCAGTGACTCCGACTATACAGATACGCAGTATTTT.

The chain couples TRBV7-9 to TRBJ2-7, with 9 bases aligning to TRBD2. V was pared by 4 bases and J by 2 bases, with 15 bases of the junction left unmatched. The CDR3 consists of 18 residues. Germline V gene sequence: CDR1 SEHNR, CDR2 FQNEAQ (reference sequence). This chain's CDR3 is CASSSPRSASGITYEQYF. The DNA for the CDR3 is TGTGCCAGCAGCTCCCCCCGAAGCGCTAGCGGGATCACCTACGAGCAGTACTTC.

This clone was seen just once. V gene TRBV28 combines with J gene TRBJ2-5; D not certain. Germline V lookup: CDR1 MDHEN, CDR2 SYDVKM. Trimming left V 5 bases short and J 3 bases short, with 16 bases between. This CDR3 has 15 residues. The CDR3 loop reads CASSLPNYGKETQYF. The CDR3 coding sequence is TGTGCCAGCAGTCTCCCTAACTACGGTAAAGAGACCCAGTACTTC.

J is TRBJ2-5 and V is TRBV19; TRBD2 agrees at 10 bases. V gave up 6 bases and J gave up 4 bases; unmatched junction bases: 5. The CDR3 length is 14 residues. Germline V gene lookup returns CDR1 LNHDA and CDR2 SQIVND (reference sequence). CDR3 bases: TGTGCCAGTAGGGTAGCGGGAGGTAGAGAGACCCAGTACTTC. It codes for CASRVAGGRETQYF.

A few counts support this clone. This chain connects TRBV5-6 to TRBJ2-7; 15 positions match TRBD2. V lost 5 bases and J lost 7; bases outside the gene matches: 13. CDR1 is SGHDT and CDR2 is YYEEEE in the germline V gene. This CDR3 has 17 residues. The CDR3 DNA reads TGTGCCAGCAGTTCTGGACTAGCGGGAGGGCCGACACGGGAGCAGTACTTC. It is translated as CASSSGLAGGPTREQYF.

The V and J genes are TRBV5-1 and TRBJ2-3; maybe TRBD2 (5 bases). Germline V gene sequence: CDR1 SGHRS, CDR2 YFSETQ. The V and J ends lost 5 bases and 0 bases respectively, with 19 bases between them. CDR3 size: 17 residues. Here the CDR3 DNA reads TGCGCCAGCAGAATTCTAGCCGGCGATTCTAGCACAGATACGCAGTATTTT. Amino acid sequence: CASRILAGDSSTDTQYF.

The V call is TRBV6-6, the J call TRBJ1-5; 10 bases match TRBD1. Trimming cost V 6 bases and J 6 bases; bases outside gene matches: 2. This CDR3 is built from 13 residues. Germline-derived CDR1 and CDR2 are MNHNY and SVGAGI (reference sequence). In DNA, the CDR3 is TGTGCCAGCAGAGACAGGGGGCTTCAGCCCCAGCATTTT. It codes for CASRDRGLQPQHF.